The present T cell receptor beta chain was sequenced within a study of cytomegalovirus exposure and HLA in healthy donors. The PCR had 60 Vbeta and 13 Jbeta primers. The repertoire was sequenced with immunoSEQ multiplex PCR; TCRdb's copy has only in-frame clones and lacks some. The sample holds some 140,000 clones; around four fifths are singletons and the top ten take about 1.5%. Deletions cut 4 bases from V and 4 bases from J, with 11 bases between. This CDR3 is 13 amino acids long. CDR1 is SGHTS, CDR2 YDEGEE, per germline. Study results and limitations: A later analysis by the authors found several of the most significant clusters apparently linked to common viral pathogens. In a later analysis, the majority of CMV-associated beta chains seemingly showed HLA restriction. TCR beta chains numbering under 200 were designated cytomegalovirus-associated.

Details on this clone: Its matching antigen is unknown.

The chain is built from TRBV5-8 and TRBJ1-2; D not resolved. The sequencing sample was made of PBMCs. This TCR was sampled from a man aged 35 to 55 in good health and CMV-seronegative. For the CDR3, the DNA is TGTGCCAGCAGCGCGCGGTGGGTCTATGGCTACACCTTC. It is translated as CASSARWVYGYTF.